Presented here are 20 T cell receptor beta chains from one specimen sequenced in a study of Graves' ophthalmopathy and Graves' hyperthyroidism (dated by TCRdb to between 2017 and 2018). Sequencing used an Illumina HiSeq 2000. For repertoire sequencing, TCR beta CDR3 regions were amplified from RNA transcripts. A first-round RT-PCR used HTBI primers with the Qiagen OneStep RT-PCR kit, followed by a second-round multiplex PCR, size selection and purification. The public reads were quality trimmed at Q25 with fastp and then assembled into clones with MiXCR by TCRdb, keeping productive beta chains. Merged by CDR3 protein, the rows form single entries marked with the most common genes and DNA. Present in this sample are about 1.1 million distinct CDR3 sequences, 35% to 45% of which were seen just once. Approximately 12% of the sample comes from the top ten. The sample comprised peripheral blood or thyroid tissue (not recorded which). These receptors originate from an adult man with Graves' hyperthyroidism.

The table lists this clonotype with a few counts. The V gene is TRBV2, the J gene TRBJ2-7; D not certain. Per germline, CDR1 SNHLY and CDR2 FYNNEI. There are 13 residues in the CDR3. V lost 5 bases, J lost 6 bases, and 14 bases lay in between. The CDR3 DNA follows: TGTGCCAGCAGTAAACGTTGGGGTACCGAGCAGTACTTC. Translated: CASSKRWGTEQYF. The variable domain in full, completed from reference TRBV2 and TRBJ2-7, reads EPEVTQTPSHQVTQMGQEVILRCVPISNHLYFYWYRQILGQKVEFLVSFYNNEISEKSEIFDDQFSVERPDGSNFTLKIRSTKLEDSAMYFCASSKRWGTEQYFGPGTRLTVT.

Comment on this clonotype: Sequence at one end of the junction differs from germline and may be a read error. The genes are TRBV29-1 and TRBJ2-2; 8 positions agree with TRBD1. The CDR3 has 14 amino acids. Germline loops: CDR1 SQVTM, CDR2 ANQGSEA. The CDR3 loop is CSVDAGGNTGKLFF. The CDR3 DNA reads TGCAGCGTTGACGCAGGGGGCAACACCGGGAAGCTGTTTTTT.

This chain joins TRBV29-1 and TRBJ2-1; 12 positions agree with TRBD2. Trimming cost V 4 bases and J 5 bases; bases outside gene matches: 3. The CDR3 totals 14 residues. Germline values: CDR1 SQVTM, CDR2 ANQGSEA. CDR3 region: CSVVGLAGHNEQFF. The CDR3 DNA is TGCAGCGTTGTCGGACTAGCGGGACACAATGAGCAGTTCTTC.

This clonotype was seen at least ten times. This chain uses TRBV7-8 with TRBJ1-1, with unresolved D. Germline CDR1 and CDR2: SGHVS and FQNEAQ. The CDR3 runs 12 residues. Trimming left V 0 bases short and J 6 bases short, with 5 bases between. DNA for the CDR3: TGTGCCAGCAGCTTAGCTTATGCTGAAGCTTTCTTT. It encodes CASSLAYAEAFF.

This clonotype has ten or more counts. Here the CDR3 DNA reads TGTGCCAGCAGTTCCTCCGGGAGCTACACCTTC. It translates to CASSSSGSYTF. The V call is TRBV12-3 or TRBV12-4, the J call TRBJ1-2; D unresolved. The CDR3 covers 11 residues. Trimming cost V 4 bases and J 9 bases, with 9 bases left between them.

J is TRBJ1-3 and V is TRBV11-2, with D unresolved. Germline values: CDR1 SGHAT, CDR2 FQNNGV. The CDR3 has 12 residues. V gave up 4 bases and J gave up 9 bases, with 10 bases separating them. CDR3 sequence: CASSSPGSTIYF. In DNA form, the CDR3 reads TGTGCCAGCAGCTCCCCCGGGTCCACCATATATTTT.

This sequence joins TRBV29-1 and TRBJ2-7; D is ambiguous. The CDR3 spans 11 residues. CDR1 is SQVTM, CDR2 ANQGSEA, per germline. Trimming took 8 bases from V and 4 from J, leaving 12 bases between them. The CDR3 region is CSLGAGYEQYF. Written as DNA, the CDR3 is TGCAGCTTAGGAGCAGGATACGAGCAGTACTTC.

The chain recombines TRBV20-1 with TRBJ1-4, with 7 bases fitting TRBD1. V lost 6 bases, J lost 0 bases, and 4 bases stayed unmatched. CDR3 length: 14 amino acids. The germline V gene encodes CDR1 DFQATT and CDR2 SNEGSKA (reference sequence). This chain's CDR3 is CSAWDSATNEKLFF. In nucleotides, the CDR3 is TGCAGTGCCTGGGACAGTGCAACTAATGAAAAACTGTTTTTT.

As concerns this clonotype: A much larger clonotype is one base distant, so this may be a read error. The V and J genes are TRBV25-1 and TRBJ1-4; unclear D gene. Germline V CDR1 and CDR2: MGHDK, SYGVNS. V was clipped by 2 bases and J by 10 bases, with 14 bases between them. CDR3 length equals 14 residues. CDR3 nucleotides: TGTGCCAGCAGTGAAATGATAGGATGGGTAAAACTGTTTTTT. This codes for CASSEMIGWVKLFF.

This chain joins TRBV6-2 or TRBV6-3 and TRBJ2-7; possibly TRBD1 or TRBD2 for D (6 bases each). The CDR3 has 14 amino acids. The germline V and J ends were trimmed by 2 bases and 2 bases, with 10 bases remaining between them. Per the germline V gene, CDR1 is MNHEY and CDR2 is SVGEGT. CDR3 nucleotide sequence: TGTGCCAGCAGTTACAGGGGGGAACCCTACGAGCAGTACTTC. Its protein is CASSYRGEPYEQYF.

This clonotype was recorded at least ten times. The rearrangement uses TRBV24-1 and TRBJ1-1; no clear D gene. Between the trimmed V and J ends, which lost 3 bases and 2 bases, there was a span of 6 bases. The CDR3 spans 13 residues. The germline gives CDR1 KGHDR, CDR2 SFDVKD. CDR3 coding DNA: TGTGCCACCAGTGATAAGAGAAACACTGAAGCTTTCTTT. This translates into CATSDKRNTEAFF.

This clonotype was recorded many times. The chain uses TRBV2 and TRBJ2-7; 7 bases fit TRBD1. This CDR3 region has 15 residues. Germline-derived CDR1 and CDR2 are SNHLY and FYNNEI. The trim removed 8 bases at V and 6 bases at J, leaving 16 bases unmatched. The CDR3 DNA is TGTGCCAGCGACAGTGGGAGACAGGGTTTTGTCGAGCAGTACTTC. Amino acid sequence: CASDSGRQGFVEQYF.

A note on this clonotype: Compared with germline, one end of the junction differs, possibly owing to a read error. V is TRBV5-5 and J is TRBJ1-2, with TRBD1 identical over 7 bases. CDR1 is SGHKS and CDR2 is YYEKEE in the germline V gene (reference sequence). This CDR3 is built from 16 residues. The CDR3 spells CASSTGGPGGEDGYTF. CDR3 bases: TGCGCCAGCAGCACTGGTGGACCAGGGGGAGAGGATGGCTACACCTTC.

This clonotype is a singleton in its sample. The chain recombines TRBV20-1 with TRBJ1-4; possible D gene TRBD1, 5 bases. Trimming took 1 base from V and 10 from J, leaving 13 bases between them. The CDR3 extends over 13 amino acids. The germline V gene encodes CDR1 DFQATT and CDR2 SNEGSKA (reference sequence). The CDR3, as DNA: TGCAGTGCTAGAGGCGGTCTGGGGGGAAAACTGTTTTTT. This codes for CSARGGLGGKLFF.

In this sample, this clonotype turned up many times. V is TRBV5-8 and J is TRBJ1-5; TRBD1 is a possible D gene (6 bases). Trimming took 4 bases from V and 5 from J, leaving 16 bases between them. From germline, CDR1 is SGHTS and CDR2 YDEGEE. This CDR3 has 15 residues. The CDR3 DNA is TGTGCCAGCAGCCCTCGAGTGGGGGCGGATCAGCCCCAGCATTTT. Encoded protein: CASSPRVGADQPQHF.

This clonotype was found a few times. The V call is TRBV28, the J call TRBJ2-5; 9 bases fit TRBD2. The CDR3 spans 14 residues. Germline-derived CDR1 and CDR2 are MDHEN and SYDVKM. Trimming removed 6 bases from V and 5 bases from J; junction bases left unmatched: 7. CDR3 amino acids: CASSKTSGGETQYF. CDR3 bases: TGTGCCAGCAGCAAGACTAGCGGCGGGGAGACCCAGTACTTC.

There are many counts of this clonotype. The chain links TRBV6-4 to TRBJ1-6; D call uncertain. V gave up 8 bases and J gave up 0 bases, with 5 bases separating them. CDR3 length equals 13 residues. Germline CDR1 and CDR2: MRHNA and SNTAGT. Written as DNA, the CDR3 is TGTGCCAGCGGGGACTCCTATAATTCACCCCTCCACTTT. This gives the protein CASGDSYNSPLHF.

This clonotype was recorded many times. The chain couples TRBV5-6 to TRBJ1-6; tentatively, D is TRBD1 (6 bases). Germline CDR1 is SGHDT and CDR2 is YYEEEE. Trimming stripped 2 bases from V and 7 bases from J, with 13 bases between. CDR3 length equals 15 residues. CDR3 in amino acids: CASSFGQYDNSPLHF. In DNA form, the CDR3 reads TGTGCCAGCAGCTTCGGACAGTACGACAATTCACCCCTCCACTTT.

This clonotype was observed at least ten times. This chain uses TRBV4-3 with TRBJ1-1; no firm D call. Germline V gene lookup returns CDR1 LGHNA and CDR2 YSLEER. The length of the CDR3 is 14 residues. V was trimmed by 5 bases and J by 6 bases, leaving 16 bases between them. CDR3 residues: CASSSSTVAPEAFF. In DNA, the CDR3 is TGCGCCAGCAGCTCCTCCACAGTCGCCCCTGAAGCTTTCTTT.

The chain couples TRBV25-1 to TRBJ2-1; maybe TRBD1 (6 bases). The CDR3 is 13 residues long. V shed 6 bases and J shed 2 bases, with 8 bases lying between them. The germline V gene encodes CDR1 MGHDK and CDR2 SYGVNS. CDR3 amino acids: CASRGAPYNEQFF. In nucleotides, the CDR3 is TGTGCCAGCAGGGGGGCCCCCTACAATGAGCAGTTCTTC.